The 12 T cell receptor beta chains below come from one sample, sequenced in a study of molecular identifiers for immune sequencing clone quantification. TCRdb called the PCR reads again in MiXCR, with one record for every CDR3 protein. This sample has some 100,000 distinct CDR3 sequences, with roughly a third found just once. The sequencing sample was made of naive CD8+ T cells from blood, with Jurkat cell RNA spiked in. Subset of the sample: FACS-sorted CD8+CD4-CCR7+CD45RA+ naive T cells. These receptors all stem from a human donor in good health. Some libraries in this study had Jurkat cell RNA spiked in.

The chain employs TRBV9 and TRBJ1-1; 9 nucleotides line up with TRBD1. Trimming removed 3 bases from V and 5 bases from J; junction bases left unmatched: 14. CDR3 size: 17 residues. The germline V gene has CDR1 SGDLS and CDR2 YYNGEE. CDR3 protein: CASSENRGLSGETEAFF. Here the CDR3 DNA reads TGTGCCAGCAGCGAAAACAGGGGGCTTAGCGGTGAAACTGAAGCTTTCTTT.

Comment on this clonotype: A read error is possible here, since a much larger clone lies one base away. The genes are TRBV5-3 and TRBJ2-3; 8 bases map to TRBD2. TRBV5-3 is given ORF status, its function remaining uncertain. The CDR3 loop spans 15 amino acids. The V segment lost 8 bases and the J segment 4 bases; nucleotides outside the gene matches: 12. CDR3 loop: CASSRIAGSSDTQYF. The CDR3 nucleotides read TGTGCCAGCAGCAGGATAGCGGGGTCTTCAGATACGCAGTATTTT.

This clonotype showed up many times. The J gene is TRBJ2-7, the V gene TRBV6-2 or TRBV6-3; D is unclear. V was shortened by 4 bases and J by 6 bases, with 7 bases between the two germline ends. CDR1 and CDR2 from the germline V gene are MNHEY and SVGEGT. The CDR3 totals 11 residues. The CDR3 nucleotides are TGTGCCAGCAGTTTTAAAATCGAGCAGTACTTC. Translation gives CASSFKIEQYF.

This clonotype was seen a few times. The chain uses TRBV9 and TRBJ2-3; D is perhaps TRBD1 or TRBD2 (6 bases each). Germline values: CDR1 SGDLS, CDR2 YYNGEE. The V end lost 7 bases, the J end lost 1 base, and 10 bases lay between the germline ends. This CDR3 is built from 13 residues. This CDR3 reads CASGRTGTDTQYF. The CDR3 DNA sequence: TGTGCCAGCGGGAGGACAGGCACAGATACGCAGTATTTT.

Ten or more counts support this clonotype. The gene calls are TRBV5-4 and TRBJ2-7; TRBD2 agrees at 10 bases. Trimming took 4 bases from V and 2 from J; bases not matched to a gene: 6. CDR3 length equals 15 residues. The germline V gene has CDR1 SGHNT and CDR2 YYREEE (reference sequence). In nucleotides, the CDR3 is TGTGCCAGCAGCATAGCTCTAGCGGGGGCCTACGAGCAGTACTTC. The encoded protein is CASSIALAGAYEQYF.

In the case of this clonotype: The junction and the germline gene differ at one end; a read error may be behind it. The rearrangement uses TRBV9 and TRBJ1-5, with 7 bases lining up with TRBD1. Germline V CDR1 and CDR2: SGDLS, YYNGEE. The CDR3 loop spans 14 amino acids. The CDR3 sequence is CASSGGTVNQPQHF. CDR3 DNA sequence: TGTGCCAGCAGCGGGGGGACAGTTAATCAGCCCCAACATTTT.

This clonotype showed up just a few times. The chain combines TRBV5-5 with TRBJ2-2, with TRBD1 as a possible D gene (6 bases). Trimming removed 4 bases at V and 2 bases at J, with 9 bases between. The CDR3 length is 14 residues. The germline V gene encodes CDR1 SGHKS and CDR2 YYEKEE (reference sequence). The CDR3 reads CASSGGHNTGELFF. In nucleotides, the CDR3 is TGTGCCAGCAGCGGGGGACATAACACCGGGGAGCTGTTTTTT.

V and J are TRBV28 and TRBJ2-7; TRBD2 aligns across 14 bases. Losses at the gene ends were 5 bases for V and 13 bases for J; bases not matched to a gene: 10. This CDR3 spans 14 amino acids. The germline V gene encodes CDR1 MDHEN and CDR2 SYDVKM. This CDR3 is CASSPLGLAGAYYF. In DNA form, the CDR3 reads TGTGCCAGCAGTCCTCTGGGACTAGCGGGAGCTTACTACTTC.

V usage is TRBV28 and J usage is TRBJ1-5; possibly TRBD1 for D (5 bases). This CDR3 comprises 15 residues. CDR1 is MDHEN and CDR2 is SYDVKM in the germline V gene. Trimming stripped 3 bases from V and 5 bases from J, with 14 bases between. The CDR3 here is CASSLARERDQPQHF. Here the CDR3 DNA reads TGTGCCAGCAGTTTGGCCAGGGAAAGGGATCAGCCCCAGCATTTT.

This clonotype has at least ten counts. V is TRBV7-6 and J is TRBJ1-1; no reliable D call. CDR3 length: 14 residues. Trimming shortened V by 2 bases and J by 4 bases, and 11 bases separated the two germline ends. Germline values: CDR1 SGHVS, CDR2 FNYEAQ. This CDR3 is CASSLLERGTEAFF. CDR3 DNA: TGTGCCAGCAGCTTATTGGAGCGAGGCACTGAAGCTTTCTTT.

This clonotype showed up just once. A much larger clonotype is one base distant, so this may be a read error. The V call is TRBV4-3, the J call TRBJ2-7, with a tentative D call TRBD2 (5 bases). V was pared by 1 base and J by 6 bases, with 16 bases between. The CDR3 totals 15 residues. CDR1 and CDR2 from the germline V gene are LGHNA and YSLEER. CDR3 in amino acids: CASSQGLSTTIEQYF. Written as DNA, the CDR3 is TGCGCCAGCAGCCAAGGCCTGTCGACTACCATCGAGCAGTACTTC.

Comment on this clonotype: A much larger clone sits a single nucleotide away, making a read error possible. The chain joins TRBV4-1 to TRBJ2-5, with 7 nucleotides matching TRBD1. Per germline, CDR1 MGHRA and CDR2 YSYEKL. V trimming: 4 bases; J trimming: 7 bases; junction bases outside the gene matches: 9. This CDR3 contains 14 residues. Written as DNA, the CDR3 is TGCGCCAGCAGCCCCGACAGGGTAGAAGCGACCCAGTACTTC. Its protein product is CASSPDRVEATQYF.